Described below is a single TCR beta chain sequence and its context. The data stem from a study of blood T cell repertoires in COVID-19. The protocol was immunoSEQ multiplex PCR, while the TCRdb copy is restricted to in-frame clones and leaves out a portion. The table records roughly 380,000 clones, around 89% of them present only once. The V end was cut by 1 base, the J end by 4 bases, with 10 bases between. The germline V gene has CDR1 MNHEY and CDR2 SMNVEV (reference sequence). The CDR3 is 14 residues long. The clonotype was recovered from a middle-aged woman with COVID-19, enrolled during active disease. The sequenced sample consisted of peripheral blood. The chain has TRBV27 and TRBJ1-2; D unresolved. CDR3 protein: CASSLLAGSYGYTF. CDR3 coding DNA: TGTGCCAGCAGTTTATTGGCGGGGAGCTATGGCTACACCTTC.